This T cell receptor (beta chain) derives from a study of identical twins. Findings and caveats of the study: One should note that invariant MAIT and iNKT cells could partly confound zero-insertion analyses.

In this sample, this clonotype turned up a few times. What it recognizes is unknown. TCRdb independently ran MiXCR on the 5' RACE reads; one entry per CDR3 protein. The sample records about 890,000 distinct CDR3 sequences, 9% to 15% being singletons. The CDR3 runs 19 residues. V was cut by 5 bases and J by 0 bases, with 20 bases left in between. Germline assignment: CDR1 MNHEY and CDR2 SMNVEV (reference sequence). This same sample was also part of a study on yellow fever vaccine responses in identical twins.

The sequenced material came from PBMCs. The receptor was isolated from a woman aged 18 to 35 in good health. The chain uses TRBV27 and TRBJ2-6; D uncertain. DNA for the CDR3: TGTGCCAGCAGTCTCTCCCGTGGCAGCCTCAGCTCTGGGGCCAACGTCCTGACTTTC. This encodes CASSLSRGSLSSGANVLTF.